The next 9 T cell receptor beta chains were all read from a single sample in a study of early T cells in non-severe SARS-CoV-2 infection. TCRdb reprocessed the 5' RACE reads via MiXCR and lists one record per CDR3 protein. The table lists 54,000 or so distinct CDR3 sequences, roughly 13% of them singletons. The sequenced material came from whole blood. The source of these receptors is an adult who was a healthcare worker with PCR-confirmed SARS-CoV-2 infection or an uninfected control (not recorded which).

The chain employs TRBV7-3 and TRBJ2-2, with D possibly TRBD1 on 5 matching bases. Germline V gives CDR1 SGHTA, CDR2 FQGTGA. Trimming pared 6 bases from V and 7 bases from J, leaving 15 bases between. The CDR3 contains 14 residues. CDR3 sequence reads: CASSYQGTNGELFF. The CDR3, as DNA: TGTGCCAGCAGTTACCAGGGCACGAACGGGGAGCTGTTTTTT.

This clonotype was detected a few times. The chain uses TRBV5-1 and TRBJ2-2, with 7 bases that match TRBD1. Trimming took 4 bases from V and 6 from J; bases not matched to a gene: 3. The V gene's germline CDR1 is SGHRS and CDR2 YFSETQ. This CDR3 contains 13 residues. The CDR3 protein is CASSLQGAGELFF. CDR3 in DNA: TGCGCCAGCAGCCTCCAGGGGGCCGGGGAGCTGTTTTTT.

This clonotype has only a few counts. V and J are TRBV11-3 and TRBJ2-7; no clear D gene. Trimming took 5 bases from V and 1 from J, leaving 9 bases between them. The germline V gene has CDR1 SGHNT and CDR2 YENEEA. This CDR3 comprises 13 residues. The CDR3 sequence is CASSPTDSYEQYF. Here the CDR3 DNA reads TGTGCCAGCAGCCCAACAGATTCCTACGAGCAGTACTTC. Full variable domain (missing parts from reference TRBV11-3 and TRBJ2-7): EAGVVQSPRYKIIEKKQPVAFWCNPISGHNTLYWYLQNLGQGPELLIRYENEEAVDDSQLPKDRFSAERLKGVDSTLKIQPAELGDSAVYLCASSPTDSYEQYFGPGTRLTVT.

The table lists this clonotype with a few counts. The V gene is TRBV4-2, the J gene TRBJ2-7; D ambiguous. The V end was cut by 1 base, the J end by 12 bases, with 16 bases between. The germline CDR1 and CDR2 sequences are LGHNA and YNFKEQ. The CDR3 runs 13 residues. The CDR3 loop reads CASSQVVDHTLYF. In DNA, the CDR3 is TGTGCCAGCAGCCAAGTAGTTGACCATACTCTGTACTTC.

This clonotype was seen more than once but under ten times. The chain's CDR3 is CASSFGTEQFF. In nucleotides, the CDR3 is TGTGCCAGCAGCTTTGGCACTGAGCAGTTCTTC. The chain carries TRBV6-6 and TRBJ2-1; no definite D call. Deletions cut 6 bases from V and 9 bases from J, with 9 bases between. The CDR3 sequence is 11 residues long. The germline CDR1 and CDR2 sequences are MNHNY and SVGAGI (reference sequence).

This clonotype was seen ten or more times. The chain links TRBV5-1 to TRBJ1-4; 9 nucleotides agree with TRBD1. The CDR3 extends over 14 amino acids. Germline CDR1 is SGHRS and CDR2 is YFSETQ. V trimming: 3 bases; J trimming: 7 bases; junction bases outside the gene matches: 4. The DNA of the CDR3 is TGCGCCAGCAGCTCGGACAGGGGTGTTGAAAAACTGTTTTTT. Translated, it gives CASSSDRGVEKLFF.

This chain joins TRBV2 and TRBJ2-7; D perhaps matches TRBD2 (6 bases). V dropped 6 bases and J dropped 6 bases, with 27 bases sitting between them. CDR3 size: 17 residues. Germline CDR1 reads SNHLY; CDR2 reads FYNNEI. The CDR3 nucleotides read TGTGCCAGCAGGAGAACCGGGGCAGGCCTGGCCGGGGGCGAGCAGTACTTC. Its translation: CASRRTGAGLAGGEQYF.

The chain carries TRBV13 and TRBJ2-2; tentatively, D is TRBD1 (6 bases). Germline CDR1 reads PRHDT; CDR2 reads FYEKMQ (reference sequence). The CDR3 has 13 residues. Trimming pared 5 bases from V and 7 bases from J, leaving 11 bases between. As DNA, the CDR3 is TGTGCCAGCAGCCAAACAGGGTTCGGGGAGCTGTTTTTT. Amino acid sequence: CASSQTGFGELFF.

This clonotype has just one count. This chain links TRBV12-3 or TRBV12-4 with TRBJ2-7; D is ambiguous. V lost 3 bases, J lost 6 bases, and 6 bases lay in between. CDR3 length: 11 amino acids. The CDR3 DNA sequence: TGTGCCAGCAGTTTTGGGCGCGAGCAGTACTTC. This translates into CASSFGREQYF.